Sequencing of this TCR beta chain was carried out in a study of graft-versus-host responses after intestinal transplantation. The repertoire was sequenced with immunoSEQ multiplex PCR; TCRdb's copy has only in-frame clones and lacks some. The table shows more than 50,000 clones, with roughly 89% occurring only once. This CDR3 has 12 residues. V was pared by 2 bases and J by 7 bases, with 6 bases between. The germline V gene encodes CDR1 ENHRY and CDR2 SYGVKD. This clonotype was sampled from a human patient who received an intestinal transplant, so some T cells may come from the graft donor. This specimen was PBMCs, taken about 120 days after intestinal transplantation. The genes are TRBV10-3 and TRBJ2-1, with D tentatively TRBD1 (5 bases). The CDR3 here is CAISEPGNEQFF. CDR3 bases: TGTGCCATCAGTGAGCCAGGGAATGAGCAGTTCTTC.